The sequence of this T cell receptor beta chain was determined in a study of T cell repertoires in cytomegalovirus infection. Study-wide context: An indication of both CMV infection and matching HLA type came from public TCR beta signatures.

TCRdb redid the calling of the reads with MiXCR, one entry per CDR3 protein. The data contain fewer than 900,000 distinct CDR3 sequences, almost 30% of them singletons. The CDR3 sequence is 16 residues long. From germline, CDR1 is SGHVT and CDR2 SQSDAQ. V dropped 1 base and J dropped 5 bases, with 15 bases sitting between them. In the case of this clonotype: Its antigen is unidentified.

The TCR sequence derives from a human donor in good health (CMV status not recorded). Some clones in this sample may be carry-over from other donors' samples. The rearrangement links TRBV7-4 to TRBJ2-1; tentative D call: TRBD2 (7 bases). Here the sequenced sample was cultured CD8+ T cells from PBMCs, taken from culture after CMV antigen stimulation. CDR3 residues: CASSLEGAGAHNEQFF. In DNA, the CDR3 is TGTGCCAGCAGCTTAGAAGGGGCGGGGGCACACAATGAGCAGTTCTTC.